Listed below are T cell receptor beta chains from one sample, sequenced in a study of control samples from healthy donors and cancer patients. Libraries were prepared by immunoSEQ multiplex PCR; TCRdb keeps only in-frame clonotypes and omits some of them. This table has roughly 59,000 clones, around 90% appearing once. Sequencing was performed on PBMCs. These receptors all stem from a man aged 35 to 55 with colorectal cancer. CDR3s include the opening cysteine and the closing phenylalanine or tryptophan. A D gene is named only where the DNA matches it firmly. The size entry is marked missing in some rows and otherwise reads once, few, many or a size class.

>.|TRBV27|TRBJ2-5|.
TGTGCCAGCACGGCACAGGGGGGGACCGGGACCCAGTACTTC
CASTAQGGTGTQYF
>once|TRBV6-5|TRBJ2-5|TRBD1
TGTGCCAGCAGCCAGGGACAGTCCAGGGAGACCCAGTACTTC
CASSQGQSRETQYF
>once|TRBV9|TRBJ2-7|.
TGTGCCAGCAGCGTAGCCGATATTGGTGGGCCCTCGAGGGAGCAGTACTTC
CASSVADIGGPSREQYF
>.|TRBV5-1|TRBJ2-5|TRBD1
TGCGCCAGCAGCTGGGGACAGGCCCAAGAGACCCAGTACTTC
CASSWGQAQETQYF
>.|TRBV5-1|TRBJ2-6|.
TGCGCCAGCAGCTTGGGTCCGGGCTCTGGGGCCAACGTCCTGACTTTC
CASSLGPGSGANVLTF
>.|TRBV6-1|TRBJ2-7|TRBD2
TGTGCCAGCAGTGAAGCGGTTGGGACTAGCGGGGTGACAACCTACGAGCAGTACTTC
CASSEAVGTSGVTTYEQYF
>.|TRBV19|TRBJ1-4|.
TGTGCCAGTAAGGGGAGGACCTCCCCCGAAAAACTGTTTTTT
CASKGRTSPEKLFF
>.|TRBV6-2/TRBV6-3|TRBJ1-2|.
TGTGCCAGCAGTTCCTCCAGGGGCAGCCACTCTAACTATGGCTACACCTTC
CASSSSRGSHSNYGYTF
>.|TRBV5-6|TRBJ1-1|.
TGTGCCAGCAGCCACAGATCTGGGGGATCTGAAGCTTTCTTT
CASSHRSGGSEAFF
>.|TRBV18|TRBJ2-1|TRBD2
TGTGCCAGCTCACGTCTAGCGGGGCAATACAATGAGCAGTTCTTC
CASSRLAGQYNEQFF
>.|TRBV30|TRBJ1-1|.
TGTGCCTGGAGTGCAAACACAGGTATAACTGAAGCTTTCTTT
CAWSANTGITEAFF
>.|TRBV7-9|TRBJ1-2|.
TGTGCCAGCAGCTCATTAGGGGGCTATGGCTACACCTTC
CASSSLGGYGYTF
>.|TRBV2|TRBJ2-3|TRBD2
TGTGCCAGCAGTGGGACTAGCTTAAGCACAGATACGCAGTATTTT
CASSGTSLSTDTQYF
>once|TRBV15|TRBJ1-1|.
TGTGCCACCAGCAGAACACTGGGGGCGAACACTGAAGCTTTCTTT
CATSRTLGANTEAFF
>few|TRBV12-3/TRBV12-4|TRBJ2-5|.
TGTGCCAGCAGGACCCAGGGCCAAGAGACCCAGTACTTC
CASRTQGQETQYF
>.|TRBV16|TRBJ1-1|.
TGTGCCAGCAGCCCAACCGGGGCCTACACTGAAGCTTTCTTT
CASSPTGAYTEAFF
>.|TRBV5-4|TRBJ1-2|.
TGTGCCAGCAGCGGGGCAGCAGCTAACTATGGCTACACCTTC
CASSGAAANYGYTF
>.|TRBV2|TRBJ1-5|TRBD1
TGTGCCAGCAGTGAATTAGGGGGCGACGTTCAGCCCCAGCATTTT
CASSELGGDVQPQHF
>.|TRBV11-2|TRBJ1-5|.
TGTGCCAGCAGCCTTGGGACATGGGGGGCGAACAAAAATCAGCCCCAGCATTTT
CASSLGTWGANKNQPQHF
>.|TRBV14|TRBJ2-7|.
TGTGCCAGCAGCCAAGAAAAGGGGTACGTCCGATCCTACGAGCAGTACTTC
CASSQEKGYVRSYEQYF
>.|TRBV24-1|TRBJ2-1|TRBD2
TGTGCCACCAGTGAAGGGACTAGCGGAGAATACAATGAGCAGTTCTTC
CATSEGTSGEYNEQFF
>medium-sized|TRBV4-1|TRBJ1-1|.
TGCGCCAGCAGCCAAGGGCAGGGCCAGGGGCTCGCGAACACTGAAGCTTTCTTT
CASSQGQGQGLANTEAFF
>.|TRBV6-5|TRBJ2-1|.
TGTGCCAGCAGGTCGCAGGTTCTGGAGCAGTTCTTC
CASRSQVLEQFF
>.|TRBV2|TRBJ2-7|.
TGTGCCAGCAGTGAAACAACAGCCTACGAGCAGTACTTC
CASSETTAYEQYF
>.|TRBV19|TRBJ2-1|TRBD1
TGTGCCAGTACAAGGACAGGGGTGAATAATGAGCAGTTCTTC
CASTRTGVNNEQFF
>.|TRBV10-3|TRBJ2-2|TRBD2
TGTGCCATCAGTGAGGGGGGGGGTCCCGGGGAGCTGTTTTTT
CAISEGGGPGELFF
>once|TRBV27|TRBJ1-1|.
TGTGCCAGCAGTTTAGCGGGGAACACTGAAGCTTTCTTT
CASSLAGNTEAFF
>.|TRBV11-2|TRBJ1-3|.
TGTGCCAGCAGCTCACCGGATTCTGGAAACACCATATATTTT
CASSSPDSGNTIYF
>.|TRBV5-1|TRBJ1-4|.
TGCGCCAGCAGCTTGGGACAGGCTAATGAAAAACTGTTTTTT
CASSLGQANEKLFF
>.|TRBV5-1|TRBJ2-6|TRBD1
TGCGCCAGCAGCTACAATCCCAGGGACAGGAGCTCTGGGGCCAACGTCCTGACTTTC
CASSYNPRDRSSGANVLTF
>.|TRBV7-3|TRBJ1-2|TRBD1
TGTGCCAGCAGTCCACAGGGGGGAAGCTATGGCTACACCTTC
CASSPQGGSYGYTF
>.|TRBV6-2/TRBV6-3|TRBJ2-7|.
TGTGCCAGCAACCCAGGGTTCAAGTTCGAGCAGTACTTC
CASNPGFKFEQYF
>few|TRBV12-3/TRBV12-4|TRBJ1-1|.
TGTGCCAGCAGTAGCACATCGAACACTGAAGCTTTCTTT
CASSSTSNTEAFF
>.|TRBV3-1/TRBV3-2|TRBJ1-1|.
TGTGCCAGCAGCCAAGATAATCGGGGGGCGTGGGACACTGAAGCTTTCTTT
CASSQDNRGAWDTEAFF
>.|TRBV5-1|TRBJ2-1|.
TGCGCCAGCAGCGTAGAGCGTGAGCAGTTCTTC
CASSVEREQFF
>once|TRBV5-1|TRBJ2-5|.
TGCGCCAGCCAGGTGGGCGACGAGACCCAGTACTTC
CASQVGDETQYF
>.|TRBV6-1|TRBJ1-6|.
TGTGCCAGCAGTCCCCGCGGTGATTCACCCCTCCACTTT
CASSPRGDSPLHF
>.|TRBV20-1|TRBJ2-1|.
TGCAGTGCTAGTGGGCGGTACTACAATGAGCAGTTCTTC
CSASGRYYNEQFF
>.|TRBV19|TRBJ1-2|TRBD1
TGTGCCAGTAGTTCTCACGGACAGGGGGACTATGGCTACACCTTC
CASSSHGQGDYGYTF
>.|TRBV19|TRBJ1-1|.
TGTGCCAGTAGTATTGGGGAAGGGAACACTGAAGCTTTCTTT
CASSIGEGNTEAFF
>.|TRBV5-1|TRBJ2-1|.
TGCGCCAGCAGCTCTGACTCGATCGCCTACAATGAGCAGTTCTTC
CASSSDSIAYNEQFF
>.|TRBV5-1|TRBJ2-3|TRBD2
TGCGCCAGCAGCATGACTAGCGGGGGGGATACTAGCACAGATACGCAGTATTTT
CASSMTSGGDTSTDTQYF
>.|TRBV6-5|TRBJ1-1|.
TGTGCCAGCATCTCCGTGGGGGGGAACACTGAAGCTTTCTTT
CASISVGGNTEAFF
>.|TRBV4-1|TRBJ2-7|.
TGCGCCAGCAGCCCCCCGTTGATGGCCTCCTACGAGCAGTACTTC
CASSPPLMASYEQYF
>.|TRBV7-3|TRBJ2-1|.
TGTGCCAGCAGCCTAATCGACAGCCGAGGGACCCAGTTCTTC
CASSLIDSRGTQFF
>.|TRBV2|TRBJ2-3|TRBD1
TGTGCCAGCAGTGAAACCCGGACAGGGGGAGATACGCAGTATTTT
CASSETRTGGDTQYF
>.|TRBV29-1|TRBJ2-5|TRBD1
TGCAGCGGGACGGGACAGGGAGGGGTGACCCAGTACTTC
CSGTGQGGVTQYF
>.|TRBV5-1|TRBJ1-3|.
TGCGCCAGTGGGCCCGATCCTGGAAACACCATATATTTT
CASGPDPGNTIYF
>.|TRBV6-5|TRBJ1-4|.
TGTGCCAGCAGTCGCCGGGGGCCAACTAATGAAAAACTGTTTTTT
CASSRRGPTNEKLFF
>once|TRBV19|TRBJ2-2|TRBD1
TGTGCCAGTAGCCCCCGGGACAGGGGTTACACCGGGGAGCTGTTTTTT
CASSPRDRGYTGELFF
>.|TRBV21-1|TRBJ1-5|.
TGTGCCAGCAGTAATCAGACCTCCTGGGGCAATCAGCCCCAGCATTTT
CASSNQTSWGNQPQHF